This is a list of T cell receptor beta chains from one sample in a study of Ad26.COV2.S vaccination and SARS-CoV-2 variants. TCRdb keeps only in-frame clones here, not all; method: immunoSEQ multiplex PCR. The data contain about 400,000 clones, less than 90% of them singletons. The source was peripheral blood, collected in a trial of Ad26.COV2.S vaccine versus placebo. Receptors originate from a person aged 18-60 years who received the Ad26.COV2.S COVID-19 vaccine or a placebo. Each CDR3 is given with its conserved first and last residue. Clone size, where shown, is once, few, many, or a class for clones that have expanded.

length	size	V	J	CDR3
16	.	TRBV10-1	TRBJ2-3	CASSDLGGSYTDTQYF
15	.	TRBV6-5	TRBJ1-1	CASSYSGRANTEAFF
16	.	TRBV6-6	TRBJ1-2	CASSLLLDRGIWGYTF
17	.	TRBV7-8	TRBJ2-3	CASSLPRDPEGTDTQYF
15	.	TRBV3-1/TRBV3-2	TRBJ2-1	CASSQDLLAGVEQFF
15	.	TRBV19	TRBJ2-3	CASSRRGVLTDTQYF
17	.	TRBV15	TRBJ2-2	CATSRDRGEMDTGELFF
12	once	TRBV6-4	TRBJ2-3	CASSAGGDTQYF
13	.	TRBV6-5	TRBJ1-2	CASKRSGAVGYTF
15	.	TRBV4-1	TRBJ1-5	CASSPGGISNQPQHF